This record covers a single TCR beta chain. The table came from immunoSEQ multiplex PCR; TCRdb's copy has only in-frame clones and leaves some out. Of 200,000 to 250,000 clones listed, 65% to 90% are singletons. The CDR3 loop spans 15 amino acids. V dropped 4 bases and J dropped 5; count of bases not matched to a gene: 9. Germline CDR1 reads MGHRA; CDR2 reads YSYEKL. The data were taken from a study of blood T cell repertoires in COVID-19. The clonotype comes from a woman aged 70-85 years with COVID-19, enrolled during active disease. The rearrangement links TRBV4-1 to TRBJ2-5; 8 bases line up with TRBD1. The sample was peripheral blood. The DNA of the CDR3 is TGCGCCAGCAGCCGAGGACAGGGACTTGCGGAGACCCAGTACTTC. Protein: CASSRGQGLAETQYF.